Listed here is a single TCR beta chain. The data are from a study of T cell changes during pregnancy in multiple sclerosis. The ends lost 3 bases at V and 3 bases at J; junction bases unmatched: 1. Germline CDR1 and CDR2: SGHAT and FQNNGV. The CDR3 length is 14 residues. The data were produced by immunoSEQ multiplex PCR, yet TCRdb's version contains in-frame clones alone and is incomplete. The sample has about 38,000 clones; around 90% are singletons. The sequence came from a female donor with multiple sclerosis, enrolled in a pregnancy study. The V and J genes are TRBV11-2 and TRBJ1-2, with TRBD1 matching over 10 bases. Sample: CD8+ T cells from peripheral blood mononuclear cells, taken in the third trimester of pregnancy. This chain's CDR3 is CASSFGTGDYGYTF. In nucleotides, the CDR3 is TGTGCCAGCAGCTTCGGGACAGGGGACTATGGCTACACCTTC.